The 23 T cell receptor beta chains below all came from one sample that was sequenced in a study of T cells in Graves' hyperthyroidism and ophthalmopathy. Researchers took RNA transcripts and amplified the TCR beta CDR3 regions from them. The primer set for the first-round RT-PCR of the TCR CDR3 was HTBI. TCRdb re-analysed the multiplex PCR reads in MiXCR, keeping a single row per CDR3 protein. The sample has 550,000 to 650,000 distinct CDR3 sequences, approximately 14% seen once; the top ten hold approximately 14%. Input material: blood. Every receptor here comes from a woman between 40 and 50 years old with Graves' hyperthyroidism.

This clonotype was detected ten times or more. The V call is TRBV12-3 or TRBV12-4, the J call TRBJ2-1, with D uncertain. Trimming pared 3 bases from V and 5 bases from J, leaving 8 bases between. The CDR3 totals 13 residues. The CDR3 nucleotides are TGTGCCAGCAGTTTGTCGCGGCACAATGAGCAGTTCTTC. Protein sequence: CASSLSRHNEQFF.

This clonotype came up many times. CDR3 sequence: CASSPPTNEQFF. For the CDR3, the DNA is TGTGCCAGCTCACCACCGACAAATGAGCAGTTCTTC. The chain employs TRBV18 and TRBJ2-1, with D unresolved. The germline V gene has CDR1 KGHSH and CDR2 LQKENI. This CDR3 spans 12 amino acids. V lost 0 bases and J lost 7, with 4 bases in between. Combining the CDR3 with reference TRBV18 and TRBJ2-1 gives the whole variable domain NAGVMQNPRHLVRRRGQEARLRCSPMKGHSHVYWYRQLPEEGLKFMVYLQKENIIDESGMPKERFSAEFPKEGPSILRIQQVVRGDSAAYFCASSPPTNEQFFGPGTRLTVL.

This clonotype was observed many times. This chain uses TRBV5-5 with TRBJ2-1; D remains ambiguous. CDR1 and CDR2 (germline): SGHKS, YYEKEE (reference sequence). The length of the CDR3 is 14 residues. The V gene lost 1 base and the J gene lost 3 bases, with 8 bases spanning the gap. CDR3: CASSLLGSYNEQFF. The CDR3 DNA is TGTGCCAGCAGCTTGTTGGGCAGCTACAATGAGCAGTTCTTC.

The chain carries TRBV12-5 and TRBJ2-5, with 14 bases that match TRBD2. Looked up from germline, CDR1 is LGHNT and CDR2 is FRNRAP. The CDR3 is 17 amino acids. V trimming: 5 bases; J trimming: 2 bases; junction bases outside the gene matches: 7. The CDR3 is CASGRGLAGAGQETQYF. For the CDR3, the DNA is TGTGCTAGTGGTAGGGGACTAGCGGGAGCAGGGCAAGAGACCCAGTACTTC. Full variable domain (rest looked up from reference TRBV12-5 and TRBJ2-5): DARVTQTPRHKVTEMGQEVTMRCQPILGHNTVFWYRQTMMQGLELLAYFRNRAPLDDSGMPKDRFSAEMPDATLATLKIQPSEPRDSAVYFCASGRGLAGAGQETQYFGPGTRLLVL.

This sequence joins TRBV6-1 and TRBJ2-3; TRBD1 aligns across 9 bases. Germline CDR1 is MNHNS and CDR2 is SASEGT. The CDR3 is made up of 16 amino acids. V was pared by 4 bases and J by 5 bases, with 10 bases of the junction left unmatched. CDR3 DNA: TGTGCCAGCAGTGGGTCTTCGGGACAGGGAGGAGATACGCAGTATTTT. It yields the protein CASSGSSGQGGDTQYF.

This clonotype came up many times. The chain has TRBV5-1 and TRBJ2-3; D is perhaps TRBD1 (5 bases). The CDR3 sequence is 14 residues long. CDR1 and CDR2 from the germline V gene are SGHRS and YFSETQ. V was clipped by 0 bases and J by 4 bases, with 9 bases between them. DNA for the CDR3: TGCGCCAGCAGCTTGGTAGCAGGGTCAGATACGCAGTATTTT. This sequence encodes CASSLVAGSDTQYF.

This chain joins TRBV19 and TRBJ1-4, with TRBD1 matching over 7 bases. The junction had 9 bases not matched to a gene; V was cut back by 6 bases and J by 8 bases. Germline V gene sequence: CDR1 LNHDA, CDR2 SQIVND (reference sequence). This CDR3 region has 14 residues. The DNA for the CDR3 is TGTGCCAGTAGCCACAGGGGCTCTGAAGAAAAACTGTTTTTT. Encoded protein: CASSHRGSEEKLFF.

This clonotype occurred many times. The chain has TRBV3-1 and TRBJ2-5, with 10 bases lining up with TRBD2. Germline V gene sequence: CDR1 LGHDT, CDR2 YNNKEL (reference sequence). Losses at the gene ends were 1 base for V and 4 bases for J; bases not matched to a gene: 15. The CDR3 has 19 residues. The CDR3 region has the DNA TGTGCCAGCAGCCAAGTCCTGTCTAGCGGGAGCCAAACCCGAGAGACCCAGTACTTC. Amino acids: CASSQVLSSGSQTRETQYF.

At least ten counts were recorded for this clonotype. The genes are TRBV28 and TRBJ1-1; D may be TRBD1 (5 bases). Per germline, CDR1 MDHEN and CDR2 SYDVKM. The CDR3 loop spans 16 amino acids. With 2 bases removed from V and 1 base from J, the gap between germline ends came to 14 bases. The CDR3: CASSLIFGQGNTEAFF. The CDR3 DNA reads TGTGCCAGCAGTTTAATCTTCGGCCAGGGGAACACTGAAGCTTTCTTT.

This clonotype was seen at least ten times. The DNA for the CDR3 is TGTGCCAGCAGTTTAGGCCTCTTACAGGGGGCAAGTCAGCCCCAGCATTTT. Protein product: CASSLGLLQGASQPQHF. The J gene is TRBJ1-5, the V gene TRBV28; TRBD1 agrees at 9 bases. CDR1 and CDR2 from the germline V gene are MDHEN and SYDVKM. The junction had 11 bases not matched to a gene; V was cut back by 2 bases and J by 6 bases. The CDR3 runs to 17 residues.

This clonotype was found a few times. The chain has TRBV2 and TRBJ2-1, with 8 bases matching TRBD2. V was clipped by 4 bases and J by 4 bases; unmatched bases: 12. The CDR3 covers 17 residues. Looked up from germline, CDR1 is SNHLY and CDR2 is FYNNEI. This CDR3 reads CASSVTSSGRQYNEQFF. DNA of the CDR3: TGTGCCAGCAGTGTGACATCTAGCGGGCGCCAGTACAATGAGCAGTTCTTC.

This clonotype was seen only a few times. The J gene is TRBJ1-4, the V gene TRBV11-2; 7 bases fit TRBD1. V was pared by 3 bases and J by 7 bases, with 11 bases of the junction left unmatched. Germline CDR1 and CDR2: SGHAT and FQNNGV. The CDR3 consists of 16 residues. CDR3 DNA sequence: TGTGCCAGCAGCTTTTTTCAGGGGGATTCCGGTGAAAAACTGTTTTTT. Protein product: CASSFFQGDSGEKLFF.

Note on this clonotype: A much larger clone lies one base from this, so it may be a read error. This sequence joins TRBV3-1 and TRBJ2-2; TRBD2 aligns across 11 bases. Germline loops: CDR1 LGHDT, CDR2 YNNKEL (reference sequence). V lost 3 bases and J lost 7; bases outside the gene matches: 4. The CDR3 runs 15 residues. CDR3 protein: CASSQTSGASGELFF. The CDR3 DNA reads TGTGCCAGCAGCCAGACTAGCGGGGCTAGCGGGGAGCTGTTTTTT. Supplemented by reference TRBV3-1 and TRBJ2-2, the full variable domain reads DTAVSQTPKYLVTQMGNDKSIKCEQNLGHDTMYWYKQDSKKFLKIMFSYNNKELIINETVPNRFSPKSPDKAHLNLHINSLELGDSAVYFCASSQTSGASGELFFGEGSRLTVL.

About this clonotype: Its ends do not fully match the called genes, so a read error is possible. This CDR3 reads CAGSSGTSVLGPQHF. Written as DNA, the CDR3 is TGTGCCGGCAGCTCCGGGACATCGGTCCTGGGGCCCCAGCATTTT. This chain uses TRBV7-9 with TRBJ1-5; D possibly corresponds to TRBD1 (6 bases). The germline V gene has CDR1 SEHNR and CDR2 FQNEAQ (reference sequence). CDR3 length: 15 amino acids. The whole variable domain, filled in from reference TRBV7-9 and TRBJ1-5, reads DTGVSQNPRHKITKRGQNVTFRCDPISEHNRLYWYRQTLGQGPEFLTYFQNEAQLEKSRLLSDRFSAERPKGSFSTLEIQRTEQGDSAMYLCAGSSGTSVLGPQHFGDGTRLSIL.

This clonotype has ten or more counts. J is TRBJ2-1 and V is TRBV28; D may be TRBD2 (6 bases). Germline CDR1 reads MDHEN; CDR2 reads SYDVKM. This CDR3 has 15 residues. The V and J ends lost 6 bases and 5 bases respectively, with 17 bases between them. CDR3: CASSPTSGGHNEQFF. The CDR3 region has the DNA TGTGCCAGCAGCCCCACTAGTGGAGGGCACAATGAGCAGTTCTTC.

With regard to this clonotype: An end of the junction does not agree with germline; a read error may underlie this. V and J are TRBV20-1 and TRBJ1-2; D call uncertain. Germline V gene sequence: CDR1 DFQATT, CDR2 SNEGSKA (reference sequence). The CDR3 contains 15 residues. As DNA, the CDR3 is TGCACTGCTAGAGACCACCTCCTAAACTTCAATGGCTACACCTTC. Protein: CTARDHLLNFNGYTF.

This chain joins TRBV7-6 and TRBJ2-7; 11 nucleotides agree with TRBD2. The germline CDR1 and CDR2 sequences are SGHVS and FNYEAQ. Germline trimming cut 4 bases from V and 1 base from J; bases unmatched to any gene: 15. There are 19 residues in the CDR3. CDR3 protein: CASSSSGTSGSLGSYEQYF. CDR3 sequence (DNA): TGTGCCAGCAGCTCATCCGGGACTAGCGGTTCTTTGGGATCCTACGAGCAGTACTTC.

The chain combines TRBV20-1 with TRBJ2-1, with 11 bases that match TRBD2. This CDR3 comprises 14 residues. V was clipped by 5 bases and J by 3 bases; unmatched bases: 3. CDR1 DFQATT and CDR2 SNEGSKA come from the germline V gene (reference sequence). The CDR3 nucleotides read TGCAGTGCTTGGGGGACTAGCGGCTACAATGAGCAGTTCTTC. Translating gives CSAWGTSGYNEQFF.

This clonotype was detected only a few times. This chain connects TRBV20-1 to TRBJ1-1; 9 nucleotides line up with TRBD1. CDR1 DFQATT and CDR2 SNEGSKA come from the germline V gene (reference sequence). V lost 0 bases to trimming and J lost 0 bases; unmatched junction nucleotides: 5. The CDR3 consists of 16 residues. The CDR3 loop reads CSARDRTGAMNTEAFF. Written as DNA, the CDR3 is TGCAGTGCTAGAGATCGGACAGGGGCTATGAACACTGAAGCTTTCTTT.

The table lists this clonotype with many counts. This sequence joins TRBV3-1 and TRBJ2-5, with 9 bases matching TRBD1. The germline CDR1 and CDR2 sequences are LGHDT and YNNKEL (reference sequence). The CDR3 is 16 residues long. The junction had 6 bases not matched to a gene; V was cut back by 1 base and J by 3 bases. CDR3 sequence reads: CASSQVWDRVEETQYF. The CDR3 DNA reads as TGTGCCAGCAGCCAAGTATGGGACAGGGTAGAAGAGACCCAGTACTTC.

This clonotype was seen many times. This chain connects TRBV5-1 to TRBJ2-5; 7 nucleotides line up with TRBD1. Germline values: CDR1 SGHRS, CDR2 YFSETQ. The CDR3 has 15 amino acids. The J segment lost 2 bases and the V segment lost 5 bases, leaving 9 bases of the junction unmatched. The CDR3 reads CASRSEGAYQETQYF. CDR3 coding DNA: TGCGCCAGCAGATCCGAGGGGGCCTATCAAGAGACCCAGTACTTC.

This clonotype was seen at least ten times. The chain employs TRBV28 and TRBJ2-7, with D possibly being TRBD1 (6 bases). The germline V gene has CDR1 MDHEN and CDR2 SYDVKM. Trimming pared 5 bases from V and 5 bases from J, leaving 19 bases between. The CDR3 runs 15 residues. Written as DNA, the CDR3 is TGTGCCAGCAGTGTAGACAGGAGAACCGCAAACGAGCAGTACTTC. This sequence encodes CASSVDRRTANEQYF.

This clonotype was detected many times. The CDR3 region has the DNA TGCAGCGCCCAGGTGACCCTCAACGAGCAGTACTTC. Translating it yields CSAQVTLNEQYF. The chain combines TRBV29-1 with TRBJ2-7; the D is unclear. Germline V lookup: CDR1 SQVTM, CDR2 ANQGSEA. V was pared by 7 bases and J by 5 bases, with 15 bases between. The CDR3 is 12 residues long.